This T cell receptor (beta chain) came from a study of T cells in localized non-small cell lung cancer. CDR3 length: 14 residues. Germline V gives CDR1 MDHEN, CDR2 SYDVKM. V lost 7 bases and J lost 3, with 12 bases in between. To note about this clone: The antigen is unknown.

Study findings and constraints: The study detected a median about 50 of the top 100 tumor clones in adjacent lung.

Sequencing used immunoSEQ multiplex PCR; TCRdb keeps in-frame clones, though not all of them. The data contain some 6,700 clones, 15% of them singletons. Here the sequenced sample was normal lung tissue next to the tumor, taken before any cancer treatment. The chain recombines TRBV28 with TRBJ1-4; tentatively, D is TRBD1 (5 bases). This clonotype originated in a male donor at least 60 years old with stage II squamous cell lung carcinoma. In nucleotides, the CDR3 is TGTGCCAGCACTACCGGGACTGCTAATGAAAAACTGTTTTTT. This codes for CASTTGTANEKLFF.